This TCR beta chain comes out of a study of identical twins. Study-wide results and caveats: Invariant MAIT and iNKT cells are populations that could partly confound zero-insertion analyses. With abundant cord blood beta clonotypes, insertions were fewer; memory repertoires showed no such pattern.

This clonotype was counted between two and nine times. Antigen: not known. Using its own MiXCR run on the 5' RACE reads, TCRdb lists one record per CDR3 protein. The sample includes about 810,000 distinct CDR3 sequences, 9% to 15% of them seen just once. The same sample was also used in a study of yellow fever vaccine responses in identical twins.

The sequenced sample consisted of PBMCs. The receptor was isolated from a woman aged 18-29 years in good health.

The CDR3 bases are TGTGCCAGCAGCTTTGGGACTAGCGGCTCACAAGAGACCCAGTACTTC. Residues: CASSFGTSGSQETQYF. This chain joins TRBV13 and TRBJ2-5; 11 bases agree with TRBD2. In germline, CDR1 is PRHDT, CDR2 FYEKMQ (reference sequence). This CDR3 has 16 amino acids. V dropped 3 bases and J dropped 2; count of bases not matched to a gene: 5.